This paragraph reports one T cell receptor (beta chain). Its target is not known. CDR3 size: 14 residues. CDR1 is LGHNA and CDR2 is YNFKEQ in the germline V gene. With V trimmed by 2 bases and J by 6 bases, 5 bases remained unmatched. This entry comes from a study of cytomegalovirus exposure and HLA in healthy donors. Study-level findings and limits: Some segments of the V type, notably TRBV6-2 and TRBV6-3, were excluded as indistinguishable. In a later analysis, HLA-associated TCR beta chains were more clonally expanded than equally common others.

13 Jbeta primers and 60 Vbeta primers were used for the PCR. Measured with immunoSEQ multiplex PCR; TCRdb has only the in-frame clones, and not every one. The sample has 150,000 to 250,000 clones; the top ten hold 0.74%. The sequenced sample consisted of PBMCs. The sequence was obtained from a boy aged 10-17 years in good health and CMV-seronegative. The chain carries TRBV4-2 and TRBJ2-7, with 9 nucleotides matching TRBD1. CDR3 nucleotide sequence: TGTGCCAGCAGCCAAAACAGGGGGCCCTCCGAGCAGTACTTC. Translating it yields CASSQNRGPSEQYF.